This TCR beta chain is from a study of beta chain features in type 1 diabetes. Overall study: Sorted cells, approximately 110 million in number, were examined across all samples.

The CDR3 totals 16 residues. Looked up from germline, CDR1 is SGHAT and CDR2 is FQNNGV. Unmatched junction bases numbered 11, after V lost 5 bases and J lost 5 bases. Blood was drawn once from each donor into heparinised tubes. The draws averaged around 120 mL. CD45RO/CCR7/CD25/CD127/CD95/CD27 separated CD4+ naive, central memory, regulatory and stem cell-like memory cells by sorting. General study results and limits: Shortening that was moderate but significant affected the TCRB CDR3s of Type 1 diabetes patients in all four CD4+ subsets.

Every bit of the isolated RNA underwent reverse transcription, so sequencing read expressed TCRB transcripts. TCRdb keeps only in-frame clones here, not all; method: immunoSEQ multiplex PCR. The sample yields around 300,000 clones, 11% seen once. This clone was detected only a few times. The antigen is not known. The chain couples TRBV11-2 to TRBJ2-3, with 9 bases identical to TRBD2. This clonotype was obtained from a woman aged 25-40 years in good health. Specimen: naive CD4+ T cells from blood. The CDR3: CASSLRREGPRDTQYF. The CDR3 DNA follows: TGTGCCAGCAGCCTCAGGCGGGAGGGCCCCCGAGATACGCAGTATTTT.